This T cell receptor beta chain comes out of a study of beta chain features in type 1 diabetes. Study results and caveats: TCRB CDR3 length was moderately but significantly reduced in all four CD4+ subsets of Type 1 diabetes patients.

Germline CDR1 and CDR2: SGHRS and YFSETQ. This CDR3 contains 13 residues. Trimming stripped 7 bases from V and 0 bases from J, with 10 bases between. Every bit of the isolated RNA underwent reverse transcription, so sequencing read expressed TCRB transcripts. Here immunoSEQ multiplex PCR was the method, and the copy in TCRdb shows in-frame clones only, minus some. The sample carries under 500,000 clones, roughly 31% recorded once. A word on this clone: Antigen unknown.

This receptor was obtained from a man aged 18 to 30 in good health. The J gene is TRBJ1-1, the V gene TRBV5-1, with unresolved D. Sequenced material: naive CD4+ T cells from blood. The CDR3 sequence: CASSQGMNTEAFF. DNA for the CDR3: TGCGCCAGCTCTCAAGGGATGAACACTGAAGCTTTCTTT.